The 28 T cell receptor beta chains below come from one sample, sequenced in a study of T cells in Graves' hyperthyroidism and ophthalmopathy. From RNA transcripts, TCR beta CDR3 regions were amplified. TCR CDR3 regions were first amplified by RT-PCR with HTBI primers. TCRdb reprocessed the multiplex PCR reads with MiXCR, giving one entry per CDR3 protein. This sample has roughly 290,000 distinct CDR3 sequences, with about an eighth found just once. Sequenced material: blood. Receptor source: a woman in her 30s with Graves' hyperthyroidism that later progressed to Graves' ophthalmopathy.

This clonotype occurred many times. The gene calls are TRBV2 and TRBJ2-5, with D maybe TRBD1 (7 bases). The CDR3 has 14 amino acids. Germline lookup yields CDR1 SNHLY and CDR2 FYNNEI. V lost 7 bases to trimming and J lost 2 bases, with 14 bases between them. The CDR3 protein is CASKSRGAQETQYF. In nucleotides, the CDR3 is TGTGCCAGCAAATCCAGGGGGGCTCAAGAGACCCAGTACTTC.

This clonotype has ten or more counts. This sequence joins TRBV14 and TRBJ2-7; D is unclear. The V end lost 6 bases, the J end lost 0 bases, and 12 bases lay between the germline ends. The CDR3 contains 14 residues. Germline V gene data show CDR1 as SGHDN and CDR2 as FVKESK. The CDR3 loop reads CASSRGSHSYEQYF. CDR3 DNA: TGTGCCAGCAGTCGTGGAAGTCACTCCTACGAGCAGTACTTC.

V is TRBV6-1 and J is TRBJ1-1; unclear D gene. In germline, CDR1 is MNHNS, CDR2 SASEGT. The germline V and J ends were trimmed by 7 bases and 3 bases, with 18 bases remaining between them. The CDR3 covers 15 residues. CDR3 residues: CASMRTVRRDTEAFF. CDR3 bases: TGTGCCAGCATGAGGACTGTGCGCCGGGACACTGAAGCTTTCTTT.

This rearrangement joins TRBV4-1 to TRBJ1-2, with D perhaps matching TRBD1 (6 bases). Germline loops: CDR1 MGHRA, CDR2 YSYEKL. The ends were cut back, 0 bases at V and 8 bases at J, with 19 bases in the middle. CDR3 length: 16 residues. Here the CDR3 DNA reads TGCGCCAGCAGCCAAGAAGAGGGGAGGTCAGGGGAAGGCTACACCTTC. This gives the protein CASSQEEGRSGEGYTF.

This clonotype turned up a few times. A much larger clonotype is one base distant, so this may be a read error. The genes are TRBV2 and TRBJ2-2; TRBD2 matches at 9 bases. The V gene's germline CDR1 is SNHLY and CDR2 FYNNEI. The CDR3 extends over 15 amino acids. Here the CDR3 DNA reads TGTGTCACTAGCCAGACTAGCGGATACACCGGGGAGCTGTTTTTT. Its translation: CVTSQTSGYTGELFF. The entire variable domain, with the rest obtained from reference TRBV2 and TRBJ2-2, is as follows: EPEVTQTPSHQVTQMGQEVILRCVPISNHLYFYWYRQILGQKVEFLVSFYNNEISEKSEIFDDQFSVERPDGSNFTLKIRSTKLEDSAMYFCVTSQTSGYTGELFFGEGSRLTVL.

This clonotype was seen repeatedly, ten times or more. The CDR3: CSAIPGQTNTGELFF. For the CDR3, the DNA is TGCAGCGCTATACCGGGACAGACGAACACCGGGGAGCTGTTTTTT. The chain is built from TRBV29-1 and TRBJ2-2; 7 positions agree with TRBD1. Germline values: CDR1 SQVTM, CDR2 ANQGSEA. The V and J ends lost 7 bases and 0 bases, in that order; junction bases with no gene match: 8. The CDR3 has 15 amino acids.

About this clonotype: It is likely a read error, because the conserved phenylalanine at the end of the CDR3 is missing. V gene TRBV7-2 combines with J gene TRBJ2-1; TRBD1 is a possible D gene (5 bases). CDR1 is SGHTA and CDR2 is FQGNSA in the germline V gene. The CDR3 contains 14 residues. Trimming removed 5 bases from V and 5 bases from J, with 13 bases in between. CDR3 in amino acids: CASSPHKGNNEQFS. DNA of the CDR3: TGTGCCAGCAGCCCCCACAAGGGGAACAATGAGCAGTTCTCC.

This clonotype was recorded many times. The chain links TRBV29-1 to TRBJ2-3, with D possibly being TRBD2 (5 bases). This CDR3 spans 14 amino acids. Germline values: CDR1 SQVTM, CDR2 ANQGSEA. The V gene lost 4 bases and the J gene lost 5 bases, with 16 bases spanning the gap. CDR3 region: CSVGPSNHGDTQYF. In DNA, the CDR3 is TGCAGCGTTGGGCCTAGCAACCATGGAGATACGCAGTATTTT.

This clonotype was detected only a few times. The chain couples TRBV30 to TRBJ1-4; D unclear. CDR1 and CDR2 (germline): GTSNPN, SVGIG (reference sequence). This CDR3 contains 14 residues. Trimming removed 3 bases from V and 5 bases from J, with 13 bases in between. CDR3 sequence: CAWSELGWNEKLFF. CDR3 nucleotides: TGTGCCTGGAGCGAACTTGGGTGGAATGAAAAACTGTTTTTT.

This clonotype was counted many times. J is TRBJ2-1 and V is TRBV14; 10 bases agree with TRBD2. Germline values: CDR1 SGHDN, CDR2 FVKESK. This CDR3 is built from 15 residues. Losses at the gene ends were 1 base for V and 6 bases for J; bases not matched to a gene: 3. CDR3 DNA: TGTGCCAGCAGCCAAGCATGGACTAGCGGCAATGAGCAGTTCTTC. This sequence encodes CASSQAWTSGNEQFF.

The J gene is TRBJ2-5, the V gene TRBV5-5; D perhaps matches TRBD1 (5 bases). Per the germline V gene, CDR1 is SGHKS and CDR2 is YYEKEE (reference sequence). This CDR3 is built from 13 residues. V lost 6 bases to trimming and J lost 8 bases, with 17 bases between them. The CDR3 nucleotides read TGTGCCAGCACGCCGTCGACAGCCCTTACCCAGTACTTC. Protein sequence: CASTPSTALTQYF.

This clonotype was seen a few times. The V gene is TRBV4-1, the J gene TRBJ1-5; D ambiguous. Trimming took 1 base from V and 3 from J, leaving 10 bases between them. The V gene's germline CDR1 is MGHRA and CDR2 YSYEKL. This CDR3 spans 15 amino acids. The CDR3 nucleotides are TGCGCCAGCAGCCAAGGATTCGGGCTCAATCAGCCCCAGCATTTT. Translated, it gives CASSQGFGLNQPQHF.

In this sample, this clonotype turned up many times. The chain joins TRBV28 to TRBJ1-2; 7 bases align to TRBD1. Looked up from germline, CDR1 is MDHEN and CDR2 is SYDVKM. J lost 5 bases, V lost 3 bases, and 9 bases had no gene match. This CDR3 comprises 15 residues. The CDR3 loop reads CASSFLDRDNYGYTF. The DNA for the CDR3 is TGTGCCAGCAGTTTCTTAGACAGGGACAATTATGGCTACACCTTC.

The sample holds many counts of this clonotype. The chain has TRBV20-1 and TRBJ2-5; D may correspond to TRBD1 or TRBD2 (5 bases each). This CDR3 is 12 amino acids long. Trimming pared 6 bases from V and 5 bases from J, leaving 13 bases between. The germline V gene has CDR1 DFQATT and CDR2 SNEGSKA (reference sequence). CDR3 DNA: TGCAGTGCGGGGCCCGGGGATGAGACCCAGTACTTC. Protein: CSAGPGDETQYF.

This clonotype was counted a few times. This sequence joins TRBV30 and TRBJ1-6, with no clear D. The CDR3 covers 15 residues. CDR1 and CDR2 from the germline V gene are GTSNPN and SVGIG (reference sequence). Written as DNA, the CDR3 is TGTGCTTCTGGACCGTTGAGCTCCTATAATTCACCCCTCCACTTT. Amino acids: CASGPLSSYNSPLHF. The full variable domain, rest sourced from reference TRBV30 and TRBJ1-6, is SQTIHQWPATLVQPVGSPLSLECTVEGTSNPNLYWYRQAAGRGLQLLFYSVGIGQISSEVPQNLSASRPQDRQFILSSKKLLLSDSGFYLCASGPLSSYNSPLHFGNGTRLTVT.

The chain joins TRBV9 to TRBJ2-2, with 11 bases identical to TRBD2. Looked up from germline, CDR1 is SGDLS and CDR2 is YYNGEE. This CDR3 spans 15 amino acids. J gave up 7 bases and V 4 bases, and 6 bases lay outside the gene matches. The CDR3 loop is CASSLGLAGSGELFF. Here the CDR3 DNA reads TGTGCCAGCAGCCTAGGACTAGCGGGTAGCGGGGAGCTGTTTTTT. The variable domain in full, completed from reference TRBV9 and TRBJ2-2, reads DSGVTQTPKHLITATGQRVTLRCSPRSGDLSVYWYQQSLDQGLQFLIQYYNGEERAKGNILERFSAQQFPDLHSELNLSSLELGDSALYFCASSLGLAGSGELFFGEGSRLTVL.

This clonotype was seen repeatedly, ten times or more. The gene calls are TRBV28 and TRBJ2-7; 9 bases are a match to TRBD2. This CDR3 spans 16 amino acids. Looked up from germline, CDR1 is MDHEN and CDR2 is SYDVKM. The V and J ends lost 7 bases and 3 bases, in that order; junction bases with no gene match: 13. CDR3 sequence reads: CASTEKGAGGHYEQYF. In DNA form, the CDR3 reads TGTGCCAGCACCGAGAAGGGCGCGGGAGGGCACTACGAGCAGTACTTC.

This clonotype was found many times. Here the CDR3 reads CASSLGATYRQSSYEQYF. The CDR3 DNA reads as TGTGCCAGCAGTTTGGGAGCGACGTATCGTCAATCCTCCTACGAGCAGTACTTC. This chain uses TRBV28 with TRBJ2-7; TRBD2 is a possible D gene (5 bases). Per the germline V gene, CDR1 is MDHEN and CDR2 is SYDVKM. CDR3 length: 18 residues. Trimming left V 3 bases short and J 0 bases short, with 21 bases between.

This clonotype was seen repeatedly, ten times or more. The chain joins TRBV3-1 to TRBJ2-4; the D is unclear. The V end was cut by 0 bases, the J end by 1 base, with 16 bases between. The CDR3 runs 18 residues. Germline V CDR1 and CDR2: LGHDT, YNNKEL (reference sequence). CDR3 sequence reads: CASSQEGSAPGAKNIQYF. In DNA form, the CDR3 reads TGTGCCAGCAGCCAAGAGGGGTCGGCCCCCGGGGCCAAAAACATTCAGTACTTC.

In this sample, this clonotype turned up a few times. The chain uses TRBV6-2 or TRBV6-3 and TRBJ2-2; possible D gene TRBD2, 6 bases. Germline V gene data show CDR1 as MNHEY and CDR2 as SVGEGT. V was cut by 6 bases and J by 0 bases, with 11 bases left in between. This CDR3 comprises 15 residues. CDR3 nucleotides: TGTGCCAGCAGAAGCGGCGGGGCGAACACCGGGGAGCTGTTTTTT. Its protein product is CASRSGGANTGELFF.

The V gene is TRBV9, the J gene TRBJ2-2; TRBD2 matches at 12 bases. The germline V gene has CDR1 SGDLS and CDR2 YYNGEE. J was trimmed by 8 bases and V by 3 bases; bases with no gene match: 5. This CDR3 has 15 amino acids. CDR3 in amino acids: CASSGLAGVNGELFF. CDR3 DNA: TGTGCCAGCAGCGGACTAGCGGGAGTGAATGGGGAGCTGTTTTTT.

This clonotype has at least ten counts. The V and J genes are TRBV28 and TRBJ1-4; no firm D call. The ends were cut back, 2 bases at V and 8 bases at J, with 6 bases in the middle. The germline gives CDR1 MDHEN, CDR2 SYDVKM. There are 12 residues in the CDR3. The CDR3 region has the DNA TGTGCCAGCAGTTTAATGGGGGAAAAACTGTTTTTT. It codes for CASSLMGEKLFF. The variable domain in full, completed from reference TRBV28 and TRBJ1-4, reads DVKVTQSSRYLVKRTGEKVFLECVQDMDHENMFWYRQDPGLGLRLIYFSYDVKMKEKGDIPEGYSVSREKKERFSLILESASTNQTSMYLCASSLMGEKLFFGSGTQLSVL.

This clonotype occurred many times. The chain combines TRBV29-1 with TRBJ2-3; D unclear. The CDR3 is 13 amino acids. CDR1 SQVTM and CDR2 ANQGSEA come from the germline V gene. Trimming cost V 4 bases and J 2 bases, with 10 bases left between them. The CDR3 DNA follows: TGCAGCGTTGTCCCTACTTCCACAGATACGCAGTATTTT. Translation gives CSVVPTSTDTQYF.

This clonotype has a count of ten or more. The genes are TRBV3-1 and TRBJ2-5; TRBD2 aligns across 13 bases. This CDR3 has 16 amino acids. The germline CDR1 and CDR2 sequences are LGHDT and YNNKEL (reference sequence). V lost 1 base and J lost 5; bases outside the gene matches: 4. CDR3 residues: CASSQGPTSGRETQYF. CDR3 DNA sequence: TGTGCCAGCAGCCAAGGGCCGACTAGCGGGAGGGAGACCCAGTACTTC.

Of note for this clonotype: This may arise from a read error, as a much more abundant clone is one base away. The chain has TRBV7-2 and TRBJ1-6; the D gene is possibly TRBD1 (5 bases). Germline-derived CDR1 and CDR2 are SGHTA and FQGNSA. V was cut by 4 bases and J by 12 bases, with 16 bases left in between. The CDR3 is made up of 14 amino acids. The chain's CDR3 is CASSSGAQGIPLHF. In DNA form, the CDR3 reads TGTGCCAGCAGCTCGGGAGCTCAGGGCATACCCCTCCACTTT. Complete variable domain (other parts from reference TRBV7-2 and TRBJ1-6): GAGVSQSPSNKVTEKGKDVELRCDPISGHTALYWYRQSLGQGLEFLIYFQGNSAPDKSGLPSDRFSAERTGGSVSTLTIQRTQQEDSAVYLCASSSGAQGIPLHFGNGTRLTVT.

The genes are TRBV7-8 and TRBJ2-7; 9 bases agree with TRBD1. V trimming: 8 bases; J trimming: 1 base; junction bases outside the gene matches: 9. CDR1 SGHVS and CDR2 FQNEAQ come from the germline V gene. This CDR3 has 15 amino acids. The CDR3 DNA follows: TGTGCCAGCGGCAAGGGACAGGGTTTTTCCTACGAGCAGTACTTC. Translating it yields CASGKGQGFSYEQYF. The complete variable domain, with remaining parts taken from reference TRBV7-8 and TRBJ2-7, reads GAGVSQSPRYKVAKRGQDVALRCDPISGHVSLFWYQQALGQGPEFLTYFQNEAQLDKSGLPSDRFFAERPEGSVSTLKIQRTQQEDSAVYLCASGKGQGFSYEQYFGPGTRLTVT.

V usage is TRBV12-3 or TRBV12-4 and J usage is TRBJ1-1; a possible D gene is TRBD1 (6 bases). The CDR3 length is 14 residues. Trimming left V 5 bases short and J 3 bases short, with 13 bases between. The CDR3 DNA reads TGTGCCAGCAGTGCGGGAGGGGGTGACACTGAAGCTTTCTTT. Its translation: CASSAGGGDTEAFF.

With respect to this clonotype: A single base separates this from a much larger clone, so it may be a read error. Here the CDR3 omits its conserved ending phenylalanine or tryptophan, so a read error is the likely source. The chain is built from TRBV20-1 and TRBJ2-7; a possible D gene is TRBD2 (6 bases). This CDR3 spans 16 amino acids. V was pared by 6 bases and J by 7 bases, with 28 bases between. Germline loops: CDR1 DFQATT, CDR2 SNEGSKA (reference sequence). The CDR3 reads CSAARVGDWEQVEQYL. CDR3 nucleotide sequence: TGCAGTGCCGCCCGGGTAGGGGACTGGGAACAGGTTGAGCAGTACCTC.